The 9 T cell receptor beta chains reported below all come from one sample, sequenced in a study of blood T cells in healthy people across ages (dated by TCRdb to about 2015). Libraries were built with 5' RACE. The sequencing machine was an Illumina HiSeq 2500. A second PCR of about 6 to 12 cycles was run with a J-beta primer mix and a sample-barcoded 5' primer. TCRdb's own reprocessing of the public reads used fastp at Q25 and MiXCR and kept productive beta chains. Each CDR3 protein appears once, grouped with its most common genes and DNA. The sample contains 550,000 to 750,000 distinct CDR3 sequences, more than 20% of them found a single time. 3.6% of the sample is taken by the ten largest. Sequenced material: blood. These receptors all stem from a man in his sixties or seventies in good health.

This chain links TRBV7-9 with TRBJ1-1; D perhaps matches TRBD1 (5 bases). Germline V gene lookup returns CDR1 SEHNR and CDR2 FQNEAQ (reference sequence). Trimming took 0 bases from V and 1 from J, leaving 9 bases between them. The CDR3 contains 15 residues. This chain's CDR3 is CASSLAQGWNTEAFF. The CDR3, as DNA: TGTGCCAGCAGCTTAGCTCAGGGATGGAACACTGAAGCTTTCTTT.

This clonotype was found a few times. This chain uses TRBV7-2 with TRBJ2-5; D may be TRBD1 (6 bases). Trimming took 4 bases from V and 2 from J, leaving 14 bases between them. This CDR3 region has 15 residues. CDR1 and CDR2 from the germline V gene are SGHTA and FQGNSA. This chain's CDR3 is CASSSRGRRQETQYF. The CDR3, as DNA: TGTGCCAGCAGCTCCAGGGGCCGACGACAAGAGACCCAGTACTTC. Full variable domain (remainder filled in from reference TRBV7-2 and TRBJ2-5): GAGVSQSPSNKVTEKGKDVELRCDPISGHTALYWYRQSLGQGLEFLIYFQGNSAPDKSGLPSDRFSAERTGGSVSTLTIQRTQQEDSAVYLCASSSRGRRQETQYFGPGTRLLVL.

This clonotype was seen more than once but under ten times. The DNA for the CDR3 is TGTGCCAGCAGCTTAGCGGGGGGTCTAGACGAGCAGTACTTC. It translates to CASSLAGGLDEQYF. The chain carries TRBV7-3 and TRBJ2-7, with 8 bases lining up with TRBD2. The CDR3 has 14 amino acids. In germline, CDR1 is SGHTA, CDR2 FQGTGA. Germline trimming cut 2 bases from V and 5 bases from J; bases unmatched to any gene: 5. The whole variable domain, filled in from reference TRBV7-3 and TRBJ2-7, reads GAGVSQTPSNKVTEKGKYVELRCDPISGHTALYWYRQSLGQGPEFLIYFQGTGAADDSGLPNDRFFAVRPEGSVSTLKIQRTERGDSAVYLCASSLAGGLDEQYFGPGTRLTVT.

This chain uses TRBV24-1 with TRBJ2-1, with D tentatively TRBD1 or TRBD2 (5 bases each). V shed 7 bases and J shed 8 bases, with 11 bases lying between them. CDR3 size: 12 residues. Germline CDR1 and CDR2: KGHDR and SFDVKD. In DNA, the CDR3 is TGTGCCACCAGGGGGGTGGGCCATGAGCAGTTCTTC. Protein sequence: CATRGVGHEQFF.

The chain is built from TRBV27 and TRBJ2-3, with D maybe TRBD1 (6 bases). The V gene's germline CDR1 is MNHEY and CDR2 SMNVEV (reference sequence). This CDR3 has 13 residues. V was pared by 3 bases and J by 8 bases, with 12 bases between. The CDR3 loop is CASSFGADSTQYF. CDR3 nucleotide sequence: TGTGCCAGCAGTTTTGGGGCGGACAGTACGCAGTATTTT.

This clonotype has at least ten counts. The J gene is TRBJ2-3, the V gene TRBV5-6, with 9 bases aligning to TRBD1. There are 17 residues in the CDR3. Germline trimming cut 1 base from V and 5 bases from J; bases unmatched to any gene: 11. CDR1 and CDR2 (germline): SGHDT, YYEEEE. CDR3 nucleotide sequence: TGTGCCAGCAGCTTGTCGGACAGGGGATTCTCGGGAGATACGCAGTATTTT. It yields the protein CASSLSDRGFSGDTQYF.

This clonotype appeared a few times. The rearrangement uses TRBV6-2 or TRBV6-3 and TRBJ2-5; D ambiguous. Germline values: CDR1 MNHEY, CDR2 SVGEGT. The CDR3 covers 15 residues. Trimming took off 4 bases at V and 0 bases at J, with 12 bases between the two ends. This CDR3 reads CASSFRYNNQETQYF. Written as DNA, the CDR3 is TGTGCCAGCAGTTTCCGTTATAACAACCAAGAGACCCAGTACTTC.

The table lists this clonotype with a few counts. The rearrangement joins TRBV20-1 to TRBJ1-2; D possibly corresponds to TRBD1 (5 bases). Per germline, CDR1 DFQATT and CDR2 SNEGSKA (reference sequence). The CDR3 sequence is 16 residues long. Between the trimmed V and J ends, which lost 5 bases and 11 bases, there was a span of 30 bases. CDR3 in DNA: TGCAGTGCTGCCACTCTTTCCCAGGCCGGGACCCGTGGGTACACCTTC. Translating gives CSAATLSQAGTRGYTF.

J is TRBJ2-2 and V is TRBV18; 12 bases are shared with TRBD2. CDR1 and CDR2 (germline): KGHSH, LQKENI. This CDR3 is 17 amino acids long. The junction had 7 bases not matched to a gene; V was cut back by 4 bases and J by 4 bases. The CDR3 sequence: CASSLKETSGSTGELFF. The CDR3 region has the DNA TGTGCCAGCTCACTGAAGGAGACTAGCGGGAGCACCGGGGAGCTGTTTTTT.